This TCR beta chain was obtained from a study of blood T cell repertoires in COVID-19. At the level of the study: Material from acute and convalescent COVID-19 was sourced from the United States, Italy and Spain.

Those enrolled, adults aged 18 to 89 years, came from 20 to 25 US areas. Source study methods: Amplification of reference gene primers was used by the study to estimate nucleated cell counts. Profiling relied on immunoSEQ multiplex PCR, and the TCRdb table lists in-frame clones only, not all of them. V and J calls and clone size are copied from that table; D and trimming were computed from the DNA. The sample lists some 150,000 clones, less than 85% seen once, with 4.4% in the top ten. The CDR3 extends over 15 amino acids. The germline CDR1 and CDR2 sequences are MDHEN and SYDVKM. Trimming cost V 6 bases and J 4 bases; bases outside gene matches: 6.

This rearrangement joins TRBV28 to TRBJ1-4; 9 bases agree with TRBD1. The specimen sequenced was PBMCs or T cells enriched from blood (not recorded which). The sequence came from a woman between 45 and 60 years old who had recovered from COVID-19. This CDR3 reads CASRGNRGHNEKLFF. CDR3 coding DNA: TGTGCCAGCAGAGGGAACAGGGGGCATAATGAAAAACTGTTTTTT.